Listed below are T cell receptor beta chains from one sample, sequenced in a study of T cell repertoires in ileal Crohn's disease. TCRdb's table, derived via immunoSEQ multiplex PCR, lists solely in-frame clones and lacks some. The sample carries 13,000 to 15,000 clones, 78% recorded once. Sequencing was carried out using ileal tissue. The source is an adult with Crohn's disease. The CDR3 runs from the conserved cysteine through the conserved F or W. A D gene is named only where the DNA matches it firmly. The size of a clone is reported for some rows only, either as once, few or many, or as a class for expanded clones.

TRBJ2-1 NA TRBV14 TRBD2 CASSHPGLAGTSYNEQFF TGTGCCAGCAGCCACCCCGGACTAGCGGGGACCTCCTACAATGAGCAGTTCTTC
TRBJ1-5 NA TRBV4-1 TRBD1 CASSQEGTGGNQPQHF TGCGCCAGCAGCCAAGAAGGGACAGGGGGCAATCAGCCCCAGCATTTT
TRBJ1-5 NA TRBV11-3 NA CASSPLSTGGYSNQPQHF TGTGCCAGCAGCCCCCTTTCGACGGGGGGTTATAGCAATCAGCCCCAGCATTTT
TRBJ2-7 once TRBV27 TRBD2 CASSIEAGRTYEQYF TGTGCCAGCAGTATAGAAGCGGGACGAACCTACGAGCAGTACTTC
TRBJ2-2 NA TRBV5-1 TRBD1 CASSLAQGAELFF TGCGCCAGCAGCTTGGCCCAGGGGGCCGAGCTGTTTTTT
TRBJ2-7 once TRBV18 NA CASSAGDIYEQYF TGTGCCAGCTCCGCAGGGGATATCTACGAGCAGTACTTC
TRBJ1-2 NA TRBV27 TRBD1 CASSSPGTGRYGYTF TGTGCCAGCAGCAGCCCCGGGACAGGGCGCTATGGCTACACCTTC
TRBJ2-7 once TRBV19 TRBD2 CASSMSGAQAGSYEQYF TGTGCCAGTAGTATGTCTGGGGCCCAAGCGGGGTCCTACGAGCAGTACTTC
TRBJ2-5 NA TRBV6-5 TRBD2 CASSTGTSGASQYF TGTGCCAGCAGTACCGGGACTAGCGGGGCGTCCCAGTACTTC
TRBJ1-2 NA TRBV29-1 TRBD1 CSVRNLDRVNYGYTF TGCAGCGTTAGAAACTTGGACAGGGTTAACTATGGCTACACCTTC
TRBJ1-4 NA TRBV10-3 TRBD1 CAISPGQGVGEKLFF TGTGCCATCAGTCCGGGACAGGGCGTTGGGGAAAAACTGTTTTTT
TRBJ1-2 NA TRBV12-5 NA CASGLDTYGYTF TGTGCTAGTGGTTTGGACACCTATGGCTACACCTTC
TRBJ2-3 NA TRBV7-2 NA CASSPRNTDTQYF TGTGCCAGCAGCCCCAGGAACACAGATACGCAGTATTTT
TRBJ2-5 NA TRBV2 TRBD2 CASSEGGAGVETQYF TGTGCCAGCAGTGAGGGAGGAGCGGGAGTGGAGACCCAGTACTTC
TRBJ1-2 once TRBV5-6 NA CASSLTGRDYGYTF TGTGCCAGCAGCTTGACAGGGCGGGACTATGGCTACACCTTC
TRBJ2-7 NA TRBV19 NA CASSVTESSYEQYF TGTGCCAGTAGTGTGACGGAGAGCTCCTACGAGCAGTACTTC
TRBJ1-3 NA TRBV6-5 NA CASSYAPGQTGNTIYF TGTGCCAGCAGTTACGCTCCTGGCCAAACTGGAAACACCATATATTTT
TRBJ2-5 NA TRBV5-4 TRBD2 CASSPGLEIGTQYF TGTGCCAGCAGCCCCGGACTAGAAATTGGGACCCAGTACTTC
TRBJ1-1 NA TRBV6-1 NA CASREGYTEAFF TGTGCCAGCAGAGAGGGCTACACTGAAGCTTTCTTT
TRBJ1-5 NA TRBV19 TRBD1 CATRQGAFGNQPQHF TGTGCCACCCGACAGGGGGCCTTCGGCAATCAGCCCCAGCATTTT
TRBJ2-3 NA TRBV7-9 NA CASSLVPDTQYF TGTGCCAGCAGCTTAGTACCAGATACGCAGTATTTT
TRBJ1-5 once TRBV7-6 NA CASSMGTVGPQHF TGTGCCAGCAGCATGGGGACGGTTGGGCCCCAGCATTTT
TRBJ2-7 few TRBV7-2 NA CASSPKGSGVGEQYF TGTGCCAGCAGCCCCAAGGGGTCTGGGGTAGGAGAGCAGTACTTC
TRBJ2-3 NA TRBV10-2 TRBD2 CASSALAGGPDTQYF TGCGCCAGCTCAGCACTAGCGGGGGGGCCCGATACGCAGTATTTT
TRBJ1-4 NA TRBV30 NA CAWSPHSGTNEKLFF TGTGCCTGGAGTCCCCATTCAGGGACTAATGAAAAACTGTTTTTT
TRBJ1-2 NA TRBV5-6 TRBD1 CASSPPRQGGGYTF TGTGCCAGCAGCCCACCCCGACAGGGTGGCGGCTACACCTTC
TRBJ1-2 NA TRBV1 NA CTSSHLPSGSNYGYTF TGCACCAGCAGCCACCTACCCTCCGGGAGCAACTATGGCTACACCTTC
TRBJ1-5 NA TRBV5-1 TRBD1 CASSQTGTSNQPQHF TGCGCCAGCAGCCAGACAGGGACCAGCAATCAGCCCCAGCATTTT
TRBJ2-1 NA TRBV11-3 NA CASSLDGEGNEQFF TGTGCCAGCAGCTTAGACGGAGAGGGGAATGAGCAGTTCTTC
TRBJ2-2 NA TRBV10-3 NA CAISESHLAGVNTGELFF TGTGCCATCAGTGAGAGTCACCTCGCTGGGGTTAACACCGGGGAGCTGTTTTTT
TRBJ2-2 NA TRBV7-2 NA CASSLAGSGGELFF TGTGCCAGCAGCTTAGCCGGGAGTGGCGGGGAGCTGTTTTTT
TRBJ2-7 once TRBV30 TRBD1 CAWASGQGVIRAYF TGTGCCTGGGCATCGGGACAGGGGGTAATCCGGGCGTACTTC
TRBJ2-5 NA TRBV19 NA CASTPGTEGETQYF TGTGCCAGTACCCCCGGGACCGAGGGAGAGACCCAGTACTTC
TRBJ2-1 NA TRBV11-3 NA CASSLGNEQFF TGTGCCAGCAGCTTAGGGAATGAGCAGTTCTTC
TRBJ2-1 NA TRBV5-6 TRBD2 CASSLGLAGVPYNEQFF TGTGCCAGCAGCCTGGGACTAGCGGGAGTCCCCTACAATGAGCAGTTCTTC
TRBJ1-2 NA TRBV4-2 TRBD1 CASSHDPGQGYGYTF TGTGCCAGCAGCCATGACCCGGGACAGGGCTATGGCTACACCTTC
TRBJ2-3 once TRBV27 NA CASSSPKGLGGSTDTQYF TGTGCCAGCAGTTCGCCCAAAGGACTCGGAGGGAGCACAGATACGCAGTATTTT
TRBJ1-2 NA TRBV20-1 TRBD1 CSATGGYGYTF TGCAGTGCGACAGGGGGATATGGCTACACCTTC
TRBJ1-4 NA TRBV29-1 TRBD1 CSVATGGEKLFF TGCAGCGTTGCGACAGGGGGTGAAAAACTGTTTTTT
TRBJ2-2 NA TRBV2 NA CASSRENGELFF TGTGCCAGCAGTAGGGAGAACGGGGAGCTGTTTTTT
TRBJ1-1 few TRBV5-6 NA CASRKNGGGTNTEAFF TGTGCCAGCAGGAAAAACGGTGGAGGGACAAACACTGAAGCTTTCTTT
TRBJ2-1 once TRBV6-4 NA CASSDRGGFGEQFF TGTGCCAGCAGTGACCGAGGGGGGTTTGGTGAGCAGTTCTTC
TRBJ2-3 NA TRBV27 NA CASSPLSRATDTQYF TGTGCCAGCAGCCCCCTCAGCCGGGCCACAGATACGCAGTATTTT
TRBJ1-2 NA TRBV5-4 TRBD1 CASSRPDRDYGYTF TGTGCCAGCAGCCGCCCGGACAGGGACTATGGCTACACCTTC
TRBJ1-1 NA TRBV5-5 NA CASSPWTLNTEAFF TGTGCCAGCAGCCCATGGACACTGAACACTGAAGCTTTCTTT
TRBJ2-1 NA TRBV11-2 NA CASSSLGGLSNEQFF TGTGCCAGCAGCTCCCTCGGCGGACTGTCAAATGAGCAGTTCTTC
TRBJ2-7 few TRBV7-6 TRBD1 CASSDRVSFSYEQYF TGTGCCAGCAGCGACAGGGTGTCCTTCTCCTACGAGCAGTACTTC